A single count supports the clone carrying this T cell receptor beta chain. Germline-derived CDR1 and CDR2 are SNHLY and FYNNEI. The junction had 7 bases not matched to a gene; V was cut back by 6 bases and J by 5 bases. The CDR3 has 14 residues. In the authors' workflow: Amplification with reference gene primers provided the estimates of nucleated cell counts. Libraries were prepared by immunoSEQ multiplex PCR; TCRdb keeps only in-frame clonotypes and omits some of them. The V and J calls and the clone size are those of that table, but D and trimming were determined from the DNA. The data show tens of thousands of clones, with around 80% seen just once and around 20% held by the top ten. The data were obtained in a study of blood T cell repertoires in COVID-19. For the study at large: Samples came from the United States, Italy and Spain, spanning acute and convalescent COVID-19. The cDNA or gDNA used as material had been derived from T cells, B-cell-depleted T cells, or PBMCs.

The receptor was derived from a human donor in a cohort sampled during active COVID-19. Specimen: peripheral blood. The chain employs TRBV2 and TRBJ2-7, with 10 bases identical to TRBD1. The CDR3 DNA reads as TGTGCCAGCAGGAGACAGGGGGCTGGGGACGAGCAGTACTTC. Translating it yields CASRRQGAGDEQYF.